Listed below are T cell receptor beta chains from one sample, sequenced in a study of blood T cell repertoires in COVID-19. Sequencing was performed with immunoSEQ multiplex PCR; in TCRdb, only in-frame clones are kept and a portion is missing. The sample contains roughly 190,000 clones, less than 90% of which appear only once. Sequencing used peripheral blood. Receptor source: a woman in her forties with acute or convalescent COVID-19. Each CDR3 is given with its conserved first and last residue. Fields, in order: J gene, V gene, clone size, CDR3 protein. Clone size, where shown, is once, few, many, or a class for clones that have expanded.

TRBJ2-7,TRBV19,once,CASSQKGQGMGEQYF
TRBJ1-3,TRBV20-1,.,CSASAPTKNTIYF
TRBJ1-1,TRBV3-1/TRBV3-2,.,CASSQGGIGYTEAFF
TRBJ1-2,TRBV18,once,CVSSPGDRLNYGYTF
TRBJ2-1,TRBV7-3,.,CASSSRLGASNEQFF
TRBJ2-1,TRBV5-1,.,CASSPGQNNEQFF
TRBJ1-1,TRBV7-3,few,CASSLSGTVGTEAFF
TRBJ1-2,TRBV12-2,.,CASRLPGPRGYTF
TRBJ1-1,TRBV9,.,CASSVGGQTEAFF
TRBJ2-7,TRBV5-1,.,CASSSQILDEQYF
TRBJ2-3,TRBV3-1/TRBV3-2,.,CASSQVRQGAEHTQYF
TRBJ2-7,TRBV7-2,.,CASSLGPGASYEQYF
TRBJ1-3,TRBV18,once,CASSLAPQGTANTIYF
TRBJ1-1,TRBV5-1,.,CASRGTGVSRSQHTEAFF
TRBJ1-2,TRBV7-9,.,CASSLRDRGGGYTF
TRBJ1-5,TRBV10-3,.,CASRTGERGPQHF
TRBJ2-7,TRBV18,.,CASSPLLAPTSYEQYF
TRBJ1-3,TRBV19,.,CASENREAGNTIYF
TRBJ1-6,TRBV7-8,.,CASSLQGLSPLHF
TRBJ2-7,TRBV5-1,.,CASSLGTTASYEQYF
TRBJ1-1,TRBV5-1,once,CASSGPVQGNTEAFF
TRBJ2-1,TRBV6-5,.,CASSYSRLVFDNEQFF
TRBJ1-1,TRBV11-2,once,CASSATGLESAEAFF
TRBJ1-2,TRBV7-9,.,CASSLGGNGYTF
TRBJ2-3,TRBV5-1,.,CASSGGGFEQYF
TRBJ2-1,TRBV5-1,.,CASSSPRDRGTPSSYNEQFF
TRBJ1-5,TRBV4-1,.,CASSHIDRGENQPQHF
TRBJ1-1,TRBV2,.,CASSKQMEGTEAFF
TRBJ2-7,TRBV6-5,.,CASRRGLNAYEQYF
TRBJ2-2,TRBV12-3/TRBV12-4,.,CATLRGGTGELFF
TRBJ2-7,TRBV7-9,.,CASSSDESGFGRHEQYF
TRBJ2-1,TRBV28,.,CASISGSLYNEQFF
TRBJ2-3,TRBV12-2,.,CASRLATYLRQGATDTQYF
TRBJ1-5,TRBV18,.,CASSPGMELGAQHF
TRBJ1-5,TRBV14,once,CASSQDGSETVLCSNQPQHF
TRBJ2-1,TRBV5-1,.,CASGTGFEGGEQFF
TRBJ2-7,TRBV6-5,few,CASSWGGTNSYEQYF
TRBJ1-6,TRBV9,.,CASSVGTGGSSPLHF
TRBJ1-4,TRBV5-1,few,CASMDSPNEKLFF
TRBJ2-7,TRBV4-1,few,CASKVGRGTLGEQYF
TRBJ1-3,TRBV19,.,CASTHVQGSGNTIYF
TRBJ2-5,TRBV9,.,CASSVGLEPEETQYF
TRBJ1-1,TRBV18,.,CASSPGQGITEAFF
TRBJ1-3,TRBV2,.,CASSVTDTIYF